This paragraph reports one TCR beta chain. Its antigen remains unidentified. The entry originates in a study of cytomegalovirus exposure and HLA in healthy donors. Findings and caveats of the study: TCR beta chains numbering some 160 were designated cytomegalovirus-associated. Segments of the TCR beta V type were, in most cases, productive about 87% or about 30% of the time in an earlier analysis. Sequencing had likely introduced a cluster of highly shared sequence variants as an artifact. In a later analysis, a missense DCLRE1C variant was linked to TCR beta V- and J-gene trimming.

The PCR contained 60 Vbeta and 13 Jbeta primers. TCRdb's table, derived via immunoSEQ multiplex PCR, lists solely in-frame clones and lacks some. The sample lists about 100,000 clones; around 70% were seen once. Germline CDR1 is KGHSH and CDR2 is LQKENI. The CDR3 totals 15 residues. Trimming removed 3 bases from V and 6 bases from J; junction bases left unmatched: 8. V usage is TRBV18 and J usage is TRBJ1-3, with 7 nucleotides matching TRBD1. The sequenced sample consisted of PBMCs. The receptor was isolated from a man in his forties in good health and CMV-seropositive. The CDR3 protein is CASSPSTGPLNTIYF. CDR3 nucleotides: TGTGCCAGCTCACCCTCGACAGGGCCCTTAAACACCATATATTTT.